This TCR beta chain came from a study of blood T cell repertoires in COVID-19. Study background: The United States, Italy and Spain supplied acute and convalescent COVID-19 samples. The cDNA or gDNA used as material had been derived from T cells, B-cell-depleted T cells, or PBMCs.

The V gene's germline CDR1 is MNHNY and CDR2 SVGAGI (reference sequence). V was shortened by 5 bases and J by 0 bases, with 22 bases between the two germline ends. CDR3 length equals 18 residues. In the original processing: The assay estimated nucleated cells by amplifying reference gene primers. Produced via immunoSEQ multiplex PCR; TCRdb's table is partial and in-frame only. V and J calls and clone size are given by that table; D and trimming were obtained from the DNA. The data hold 200,000 to 250,000 clones, with 80% to 85% observed a single time. The receptor's source is a woman in her sixties with acute or convalescent COVID-19. Sequenced input: peripheral blood. The chain has TRBV6-6 and TRBJ1-1, with D possibly TRBD1 on 6 matching bases. The CDR3 DNA follows: TGTGCCAGCAGTCCCCTAGTCGGGGGGGGCGGGATGAACACTGAAGCTTTCTTT. This translates into CASSPLVGGGGMNTEAFF.